The 9 T cell receptor beta chains given below trace back to one sample, sequenced in a study of blood T cell repertoires in COVID-19. The table came from immunoSEQ multiplex PCR; TCRdb's copy has only in-frame clones and leaves some out. The sample records 35,000 to 50,000 clones, 75% to 90% being singletons. The sequencing sample was made of peripheral blood. Receptors originate from a woman between 40 and 50 years old with acute or convalescent COVID-19.

This clone was found once. V and J are TRBV6-5 and TRBJ1-1; TRBD1 might be the D (5 bases). The CDR3 has 14 residues. V was clipped by 4 bases and J by 0 bases, with 9 bases between them. Looked up from germline, CDR1 is MNHEY and CDR2 is SVGAGI. DNA of the CDR3: TGTGCCAGCAGTTTTACACAGGTGAACACTGAAGCTTTCTTT. It is translated as CASSFTQVNTEAFF.

The rearrangement joins TRBV4-2 to TRBJ1-3, with no clear D. The germline V gene has CDR1 LGHNA and CDR2 YNFKEQ. Trimming cost V 0 bases and J 0 bases, with 9 bases left between them. This CDR3 has 16 amino acids. CDR3: CASSQDRTVSGNTIYF. The CDR3 DNA reads as TGTGCCAGCAGCCAAGATCGCACGGTCTCTGGAAACACCATATATTTT.

The chain uses TRBV2 and TRBJ2-1, with 8 bases matching TRBD1. V was clipped by 4 bases and J by 6 bases; unmatched bases: 5. This CDR3 has 14 residues. Germline assignment: CDR1 SNHLY and CDR2 FYNNEI. CDR3 bases: TGTGCCAGCAGTGGACAGGGGTCCATCAATGAGCAGTTCTTC. Amino acids: CASSGQGSINEQFF.

The V and J genes are TRBV4-3 and TRBJ1-6, with D tentatively TRBD1 (5 bases). This CDR3 spans 19 amino acids. The V gene lost 1 base and the J gene lost 0 bases, with 16 bases spanning the gap. Germline V lookup: CDR1 LGHNA, CDR2 YSLEER. This chain's CDR3 is CASSQVGGDSSSYNSPLHF. CDR3 sequence (DNA): TGCGCCAGCAGCCAAGTAGGTGGGGACTCGAGCTCCTATAATTCACCCCTCCACTTT.

This sequence joins TRBV3-1 (or the pseudogene TRBV3-2) and TRBJ1-2, with TRBD1 identical over 7 bases. Germline V gene data show CDR1 as LGHDT and CDR2 as YNNKEL (reference sequence). The CDR3 contains 14 residues. With 3 bases clipped from V and 10 bases from J, the junction kept 11 bases outside the gene matches. The CDR3 region has the DNA TGTGCCAGCAGCCATCTCGACAGGGCCGTAAACTACACCTTC. Its protein is CASSHLDRAVNYTF.

The rearrangement links TRBV19 to TRBJ1-1, with D possibly being TRBD1 (5 bases). V lost 1 base to trimming and J lost 7 bases, with 10 bases between them. The length of the CDR3 is 13 residues. Germline CDR1 is LNHDA and CDR2 is SQIVND (reference sequence). The CDR3 DNA reads as TGTGCCAGTAGTATAGGCTGGGGCAGTGAAGCTTTCTTT. Translating it yields CASSIGWGSEAFF.

The J gene is TRBJ1-4, the V gene TRBV10-3; 9 bases match TRBD1. Germline CDR1 and CDR2: ENHRY and SYGVKD. V lost 3 bases, J lost 4 bases, and 3 bases stayed unmatched. The CDR3 is made up of 15 amino acids. Written as DNA, the CDR3 is TGTGCCATCAGTGACCTGGGACAGGGTAATGAAAAACTGTTTTTT. It is translated as CAISDLGQGNEKLFF.

This chain connects TRBV18 to TRBJ2-7; tentative D call: TRBD1 (5 bases). V was cut by 2 bases and J by 6 bases, with 11 bases left in between. This CDR3 has 13 amino acids. Germline V lookup: CDR1 KGHSH, CDR2 LQKENI. The CDR3 spells CASSPGRDSEQYF. The CDR3, as DNA: TGTGCCAGCTCACCAGGCAGGGATAGCGAGCAGTACTTC. The complete variable domain, with remaining parts taken from reference TRBV18 and TRBJ2-7, reads NAGVMQNPRHLVRRRGQEARLRCSPMKGHSHVYWYRQLPEEGLKFMVYLQKENIIDESGMPKERFSAEFPKEGPSILRIQQVVRGDSAAYFCASSPGRDSEQYFGPGTRLTVT.

The chain carries TRBV19 and TRBJ2-3; D possibly corresponds to TRBD2 (6 bases). V was trimmed by 5 bases and J by 4 bases, leaving 10 bases between them. This CDR3 comprises 13 residues. Germline CDR1 is LNHDA and CDR2 is SQIVND (reference sequence). CDR3 loop: CASSGRLPDTQYF. The CDR3 DNA is TGTGCCAGTAGTGGGAGGCTGCCAGATACGCAGTATTTT.